A selection of T cell receptor beta chains follows, all from one sample in a study of graft-versus-host responses after intestinal transplantation. Method: immunoSEQ multiplex PCR; TCRdb's copy keeps in-frame clones and lacks some. The data show about 88,000 clones, less than 95% seen once. These receptors are not linked to any known antigen. Sequences were derived from unstimulated CD4+ T cells sorted from spleen or lymph node cells, sampled before transplant. The receptors here all came from a human donor who was the organ donor for an intestinal transplant. Both conserved end residues are part of each CDR3. Fields, in order: V gene, CDR3 length, J gene, clone size, D gene, CDR3 protein, CDR3 DNA. D genes are given only for firm matches. Clone size is shown for a subset of rows, as once, few, many or a class of expanded clone.

V gene: TRBV10-3
CDR3 length: 13
J gene: TRBJ1-2
clone size: -
D gene: -
CDR3 protein: CAISGPRENGYTF
CDR3 DNA: TGTGCCATCAGTGGACCCAGGGAAAATGGCTACACCTTC

V gene: TRBV10-1
CDR3 length: 14
J gene: TRBJ1-6
clone size: -
D gene: -
CDR3 protein: CASRKDRVNSPLHF
CDR3 DNA: TGCGCCAGCCGCAAGGACAGAGTTAATTCACCCCTCCACTTT

V gene: TRBV28
CDR3 length: 16
J gene: TRBJ2-3
clone size: once
D gene: -
CDR3 protein: CASSLSTATSTDTQYF
CDR3 DNA: TGTGCCAGCAGTTTATCGACAGCTACTAGCACAGATACGCAGTATTTT

V gene: TRBV6-5
CDR3 length: 13
J gene: TRBJ1-2
clone size: -
D gene: -
CDR3 protein: CASRQGQVYGYTF
CDR3 DNA: TGTGCCAGCAGGCAGGGACAAGTCTATGGCTACACCTTC

V gene: TRBV27
CDR3 length: 14
J gene: TRBJ1-5
clone size: -
D gene: -
CDR3 protein: CASSLSGSNQPQHF
CDR3 DNA: TGTGCCAGCAGTTTATCGGGGAGTAATCAGCCCCAGCATTTT

V gene: TRBV10-3
CDR3 length: 18
J gene: TRBJ2-1
clone size: few
D gene: TRBD2
CDR3 protein: CAISEGLAGASSYNEQFF
CDR3 DNA: TGTGCCATCAGTGAGGGACTAGCGGGGGCCTCTTCCTACAATGAGCAGTTCTTC

V gene: TRBV6-5
CDR3 length: 14
J gene: TRBJ2-3
clone size: -
D gene: -
CDR3 protein: CASSYLERADTQYF
CDR3 DNA: TGTGCCAGCAGTTACCTAGAGCGGGCAGATACGCAGTATTTT

V gene: TRBV2
CDR3 length: 14
J gene: TRBJ1-2
clone size: once
D gene: TRBD1
CDR3 protein: CANQKSRGNYGYTF
CDR3 DNA: TGTGCCAACCAAAAGTCCAGGGGGAACTATGGCTACACCTTC

V gene: TRBV30
CDR3 length: 12
J gene: TRBJ1-2
clone size: once
D gene: TRBD1
CDR3 protein: CAWSTGEYGYTF
CDR3 DNA: TGTGCCTGGTCGACAGGGGAATATGGCTACACCTTC

V gene: TRBV19
CDR3 length: 15
J gene: TRBJ2-6
clone size: -
D gene: TRBD1
CDR3 protein: CASTTGGAGANVLTF
CDR3 DNA: TGTGCCAGTACTACAGGGGGCGCTGGGGCCAACGTCCTGACTTTC

V gene: TRBV5-1
CDR3 length: 14
J gene: TRBJ2-2
clone size: -
D gene: -
CDR3 protein: CASSRGSGTGELFF
CDR3 DNA: TGCGCCAGCAGCCGGGGATCGGGCACCGGGGAGCTGTTTTTT

V gene: TRBV5-1
CDR3 length: 13
J gene: TRBJ1-2
clone size: -
D gene: -
CDR3 protein: CASSRTANYGYTF
CDR3 DNA: TGCGCCAGCAGCAGGACAGCGAACTATGGCTACACCTTC